This T cell receptor beta chain comes out of a study of technical replicates of blood from a handful of donors. This CDR3 region has 16 residues. In germline, CDR1 is SGHDT, CDR2 YYEEEE. The V end lost 2 bases, the J end lost 2 bases, and 15 bases lay between the germline ends. Some clones are missing from TCRdb's copy, which holds only in-frame ones; the method was immunoSEQ multiplex PCR. Here the sample spans tens of thousands of clones, 85% to 95% being singletons. The V and J genes are TRBV5-6 and TRBJ2-3, with D possibly TRBD2 on 6 matching bases. The TCR sequence derives from a human donor in good health. The material sequenced was T cells isolated from PBMCs. This chain's CDR3 is CASSFPGLVITDTQYF. The CDR3 DNA sequence: TGTGCCAGCAGCTTTCCGGGACTTGTAATCACAGATACGCAGTATTTT.